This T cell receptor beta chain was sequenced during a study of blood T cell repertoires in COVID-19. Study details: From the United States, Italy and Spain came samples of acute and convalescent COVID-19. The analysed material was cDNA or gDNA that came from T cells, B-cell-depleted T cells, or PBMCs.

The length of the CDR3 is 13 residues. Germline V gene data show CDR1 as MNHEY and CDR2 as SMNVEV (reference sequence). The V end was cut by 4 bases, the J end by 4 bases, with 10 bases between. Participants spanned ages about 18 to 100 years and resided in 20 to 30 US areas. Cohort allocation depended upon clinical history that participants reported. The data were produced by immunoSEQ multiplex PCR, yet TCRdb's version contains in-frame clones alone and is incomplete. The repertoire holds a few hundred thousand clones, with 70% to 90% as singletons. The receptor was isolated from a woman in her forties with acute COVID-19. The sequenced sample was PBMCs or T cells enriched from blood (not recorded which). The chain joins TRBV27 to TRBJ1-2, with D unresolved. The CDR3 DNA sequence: TGTGCCAGCAGTTCTATGGCGGGCTATGGCTACACCTTC. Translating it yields CASSSMAGYGYTF.